This T cell receptor beta chain was identified in a study of cytomegalovirus exposure and HLA in healthy donors. Study conclusions and caveats: There were about 160 TCR beta chains listed as cytomegalovirus-associated.

With 4 bases removed from V and 2 bases from J, the gap between germline ends came to 21 bases. CDR1 is SGHTA, CDR2 FQGNSA, per germline. The CDR3 sequence is 18 residues long. The PCR made use of 60 Vbeta and 13 Jbeta primers. TCRdb's table, derived via immunoSEQ multiplex PCR, lists solely in-frame clones and lacks some. The repertoire holds about 64,000 clones, with 65% to 70% as singletons. This clone was counted between two and nine times. Its antigen remains unknown. This TCR was sampled from a male donor in good health and CMV-seropositive. Sequenced sample: PBMCs. The chain uses TRBV7-2 and TRBJ1-3; no definite D call. Written as DNA, the CDR3 is TGTGCCAGCAGCTCACATTCCCCATCCCTGGGAGCTGGAAACACCATATATTTT. Translating it yields CASSSHSPSLGAGNTIYF.